This TCR beta chain was sequenced during a study of a mutant IDH1 vaccine in newly diagnosed glioma. Time point specified: week 23, last vaccination. Vaccination comprised doses that each held 300 ug of mutant IDH1 20-mer peptide, plus topical imiquimod. Astrocytomas found in donors were new, WHO grade 3 or 4, IDH1-mutant and ATRX-lost. The study's findings and limits: Top-clonotype changes in peripheral T cells seemed unrelated to pseudoprogression.

Libraries were prepared by immunoSEQ multiplex PCR; TCRdb keeps only in-frame clonotypes and omits some of them. Among 50,000 to 65,000 clones listed, over 70% were seen once. About this clone: Its antigen is as yet unknown.

The specimen was PBMCs, collected from a glioma patient whose treatment included an IDH1 peptide vaccine. The clonotype originates from a man aged 40-49 years with glioma.

CDR3: CASAIQGPADTQYF. The CDR3 DNA sequence: TGTGCCAGCGCAATACAGGGGCCGGCGGATACGCAGTATTTT. This rearrangement joins TRBV6-5 to TRBJ2-3; 7 bases match TRBD1. This CDR3 contains 14 residues. J gave up 6 bases and V 8 bases, and 11 bases lay outside the gene matches. Germline CDR1 MNHEY, CDR2 SVGAGI.